These T cell receptor beta chains were read from a single sample in a study of CD8 T cells in Susac syndrome. TCRdb re-analysed the immunoSEQ multiplex PCR reads in MiXCR, keeping a single row per CDR3 protein. The data hold 120,000 or so distinct CDR3 sequences, with more than 85% observed a single time. Sequencing input: CD4+ T cells from PBMCs. The receptors originated from a human donor with multiple sclerosis. Each CDR3 is given with its conserved first and last residue. A D gene is named only where the DNA matches it firmly. Size tells how often a clone was seen (once, few, many) or the class of an expanded clone, and some rows leave it out.

j_call clone_size d_call v_call cdr3_nt cdr3_aa
TRBJ2-7 - TRBD2 TRBV6-2/TRBV6-3 TGTGCCAGCAGAACAGGTGGGACTAGCGGGGCCTACGAGCAGTACTTC CASRTGGTSGAYEQYF
TRBJ2-3 - TRBD1 TRBV11-2 TGTGCCAGCAGCTACAGGGGGCTCTCGAGCACAGATACGCAGTATTTT CASSYRGLSSTDTQYF
TRBJ2-7 - - TRBV6-2/TRBV6-3 TGTGCCAGCAGTAAACTCGGAGAGAAGGGCTACGAGCAGTACTTC CASSKLGEKGYEQYF
TRBJ2-3 - - TRBV29-1 TGCAGCGTTGAACAGGGTGATACGCAGTATTTT CSVEQGDTQYF
TRBJ1-6 - - TRBV6-1 TGTGCCAGCACGCAGAGCTCCTATAATTCACCCCTCCACTTT CASTQSSYNSPLHF
TRBJ2-3 - TRBD2 TRBV5-6 TGTGCCAGCAGCTCACCACTAGCGGGGGATCCAGATACGCAGTATTTT CASSSPLAGDPDTQYF
TRBJ1-3 - - TRBV9 TGTGCCAGCAGCGTAGGGCCGGAGGGAAACACCATATATTTT CASSVGPEGNTIYF
TRBJ1-2 - TRBD1 TRBV12-3/TRBV12-4 TGTGCCAGCAGACCGACAGGGGAGAACTATGGCTACACCTTC CASRPTGENYGYTF
TRBJ1-5 - TRBD1 TRBV19 TGTGCCAGTAACCCACAGGGGGCCGGGAGCAATCAGCCCCAGCATTTT CASNPQGAGSNQPQHF
TRBJ1-5 once - TRBV2 TGTGCCAGCAGTTTTCAGGGGTTTGATTTGGGCAATCAGCCCCAGCATTTT CASSFQGFDLGNQPQHF
TRBJ1-2 - - TRBV19 TGTGCCAGTAGGAAACAACCCGACAACTATGGCTACACCTTC CASRKQPDNYGYTF
TRBJ1-2 - - TRBV4-3 TGCGCCAGCAGCCAGGGAGCGGCAGGCTATGGCTACACCTTC CASSQGAAGYGYTF
TRBJ1-2 - - TRBV19 TGTGCCAGTAGTACATCCACAGGGTATGGCTACACCTTC CASSTSTGYGYTF
TRBJ2-5 - TRBD1 TRBV7-2 TGTGCCAGCAGCCGGACAGGGGGAAACGGAGAGACCCAGTACTTC CASSRTGGNGETQYF
TRBJ1-1 - - TRBV29-1 TGCAGCGTTGACAGGGTTGGCACTGAAGCTTTCTTT CSVDRVGTEAFF
TRBJ1-3 - TRBD1 TRBV2 TGTGCCAGCTCTGGAACAGGGGGCTCTGGAAACACCATATATTTT CASSGTGGSGNTIYF
TRBJ2-2 - - TRBV3-1 TGTGCCAGCAGCCCTCGGACACCCGGGGAGCTGTTTTTT CASSPRTPGELFF
TRBJ2-5 - TRBD1 TRBV5-4 TGTGCCAGCAGCCATCGGGACAGAAAAGAGACCCAGTACTTC CASSHRDRKETQYF
TRBJ1-5 - - TRBV29-1 TGCAGCGTTGAAGAGGGGGGCAATCAGCCCCAGCATTTT CSVEEGGNQPQHF
TRBJ2-5 - TRBD1 TRBV18 TGTGCCAGCTCAAACCGGGACAGCTATCTGATGGACTTC CASSNRDSYLMDF
TRBJ1-2 - TRBD1 TRBV19 TGTGCCAGTAGTATCGGACAGGGGTATGGCTACACCTTC CASSIGQGYGYTF
TRBJ2-3 - - TRBV4-3 TGCGCCAGCAGCCGTTCCCGGGACCCTAGCACAGATACGCAGTATTTT CASSRSRDPSTDTQYF
TRBJ2-7 - - TRBV4-2 TGTGCCAGCAGCCCACAGACGGGGAGGTACGAGCAGTACTTC CASSPQTGRYEQYF
TRBJ1-4 - - TRBV5-6 TGTGCCAGCAGCCGTTATCTGGCCCTAAATGAAAAACTGTTTTTT CASSRYLALNEKLFF
TRBJ2-4 - TRBD1 TRBV2 TGTGCCAGCAGACCGACAGGGTCCAAAAACATTCAGTACTTC CASRPTGSKNIQYF
TRBJ2-5 - - TRBV5-4 TGTGCTTCCATGCGGGATTTTGGGGAGACCCAGTACTTC CASMRDFGETQYF
TRBJ1-1 - - TRBV12-3/TRBV12-4 TGTGCCAGCAGCTCCCAGATTACCACTGAAGCTTTCTTT CASSSQITTEAFF
TRBJ2-7 - - TRBV19 TGTGCCAGTAGTATGGCTGGACCGCCAGCCTACGAGCAGTACTTC CASSMAGPPAYEQYF
TRBJ2-7 - - TRBV6-5 TGTGCCAGCACTAGGGAAGGTTCCTACGAGCAGTACTTC CASTREGSYEQYF
TRBJ1-1 - - TRBV9 TGTGCCAGCAGCGCTCTCGGTAAATATTTCTTT CASSALGKYFF
TRBJ2-1 few - TRBV7-9 TGTGCCAGTAGACAGTACAATGAGCAGTTCTTC CASRQYNEQFF
TRBJ2-7 - - TRBV12-3/TRBV12-4 TGTGCCAGCTCCCTCCAGTCGGAGCAGTACTTC CASSLQSEQYF
TRBJ2-5 few - TRBV6-2/TRBV6-3 TGTGCCAGCAGTTACGTTCCGGAGACCCAGTACTTC CASSYVPETQYF
TRBJ2-7 - - TRBV4-2 TGTGCCAGCAGCCAAGGGGCGGGAAGCTCCTACGAGCAGTACTTC CASSQGAGSSYEQYF
TRBJ1-1 - - TRBV7-2 TGTGCCAGCAGCTTAGTGATTGGGACTGAAGCTTTCTTT CASSLVIGTEAFF
TRBJ2-7 - TRBD1 TRBV18 TGTGCCAGCTCCGGGACAGGGGGCTCCTACGAGCAGTACTTC CASSGTGGSYEQYF
TRBJ2-5 - TRBD2 TRBV2 TGTGCCAGGCGCGGGGGGACTACCGCAAAAGAGACCCAGTACTTC CARRGGTTAKETQYF
TRBJ1-1 - TRBD1 TRBV5-1 TGCGCCAGCAGCTCGGGACAGGGACCTATGAACACTGAAGCTTTCTTT CASSSGQGPMNTEAFF
TRBJ1-5 - - TRBV19 TGTGCCAGTTCGGGACCGGCTTATAGCAATCAGCCCCAGCATTTT CASSGPAYSNQPQHF
TRBJ2-2 - - TRBV20-1 TGCAGTGCTAGAGGCGGACAGCGGAACACCGGGGAGCTGTTTTTT CSARGGQRNTGELFF
TRBJ2-1 - - TRBV29-1 TGCAGTGCCCGGTCAACGGCGGAAAGAATCAATGAGCAGTTCTTC CSARSTAERINEQFF
TRBJ2-7 - TRBD2 TRBV5-1 TGCGCCAGCAGCTACCCTGGGGGAGGGGACGAGCAGTACTTC CASSYPGGGDEQYF
TRBJ1-2 - - TRBV3-1 TGTGCCAGCAGCCAAGATTACAGGAGAGCTAACTATGGCTACACCTTC CASSQDYRRANYGYTF
TRBJ1-2 - TRBD1 TRBV4-3 TGCGCCAGCAGCCTCAGCCGGGACAGAGAGTATGGCTACACCTTC CASSLSRDREYGYTF
TRBJ1-2 - - TRBV30 TGTGCCTGCCTTAATGGAGTAGGGTATGGCTACACCTTC CACLNGVGYGYTF
TRBJ1-1 - - TRBV5-1 TGCGCCAGCAGCTCAGGGGAAACTGAAGCTTTCTTT CASSSGETEAFF
TRBJ2-7 - TRBD2 TRBV9 TGTGCCAGCAGCTCACAAGCGGGGGATCTCTCCGAGCAGTACTTC CASSSQAGDLSEQYF
TRBJ1-2 - - TRBV2 TGTGCCAGCGTTTTGGACAATAACTATGGCTACACCTTC CASVLDNNYGYTF
TRBJ1-6 - - TRBV20-1 TGCAGTGCCCCCCCGGGGAATAATTCACCCCTCCACTTT CSAPPGNNSPLHF
TRBJ2-1 - TRBD1 TRBV27 TGTGCCAGCAGTTTATCCAGGGGGCGGCACAATGAGCAGTTCTTC CASSLSRGRHNEQFF
TRBJ1-3 - - TRBV20-1 TGCAGTGCCCCCAGGAGCTCTGGAAACACCATATATTTT CSAPRSSGNTIYF
TRBJ1-4 - - TRBV28 TGTGCCAGCAGCGCGGACATCCGGGAAAAACTGTTTTTT CASSADIREKLFF
TRBJ1-2 once - TRBV20-1 TGCAGTGCTAGTGCAGGGGATATTAACTATGGCTACACCTTC CSASAGDINYGYTF
TRBJ2-5 - TRBD2 TRBV3-1 TGTGCCAGCAGCCAAGGCGGGGGGGCCGGGGAGACCCAGTACTTC CASSQGGGAGETQYF
TRBJ2-7 once - TRBV20-1 TGCAGTGCTAGAGTAGACCGCTACGAGCAGTACTTC CSARVDRYEQYF
TRBJ1-2 once - TRBV25-1 TGTGCCAGCAGCAGGGACGCCTATGGCTACACCTTC CASSRDAYGYTF
TRBJ2-3 - - TRBV23-1 TGCGCCAGCGGCCAAGATGGGGACGGACATTTCACAGATACGCAGTATTTT CASGQDGDGHFTDTQYF
TRBJ1-1 - - TRBV29-1 TGCAGCGTTGCAAGGTTTTTGAACACTGAAGCTTTCTTT CSVARFLNTEAFF
TRBJ1-1 - - TRBV29-1 TGCAGCGTTGGGCGGAGTGGGAATACTGAAGCTTTCTTT CSVGRSGNTEAFF
TRBJ1-6 - - TRBV30 TGTGCCTGGAGTGAGTTTTATAATTCACCCCTCCACTTT CAWSEFYNSPLHF